This TCR beta chain came from a study of T cell responses to AZD1222 COVID-19 vaccine. CDR1 MGHDK and CDR2 SYGVNS come from the germline V gene. J gave up 7 bases and V 1 base, and 9 bases lay outside the gene matches. This CDR3 region has 16 residues. The assay was immunoSEQ multiplex PCR, and TCRdb's table has in-frame clones only and misses some. Among over 150,000 clones listed, about 87% were seen once. This clone was observed once. This sequence originates from an adult in good health. The chain employs TRBV25-1 and TRBJ2-2, with TRBD1 identical over 7 bases. The source material was peripheral blood, sampled on day 0 of AZD1222 vaccination. CDR3 in amino acids: CASSEFGTANLGELFF. The DNA of the CDR3 is TGTGCCAGCAGTGAATTTGGGACAGCCAATCTCGGGGAGCTGTTTTTT.